The clone carrying this T cell receptor beta chain has more than one count but fewer than ten. The sample belongs to a study of shared clonotypes between healthy human individuals. Germline assignment: CDR1 GTSNPN and CDR2 SVGIG (reference sequence). The CDR3 contains 14 residues. Trimming left V 0 bases short and J 4 bases short, with 9 bases between. In the study's own analysis: ImmunoSEQ gave junction-only sequences without quality scores, so filtering differed. Profiled with immunoSEQ multiplex PCR; TCRdb holds only in-frame clones, not every one. D and trimming come from the DNA, and the V and J calls and clone size come from that table. The sample records millions of clones, 90% to 95% being singletons.

This sequence originates from a man aged 18 to 30 in good health. Sample: naive CD4+ T cells sorted from blood. Subset described: CD45RA+ positively selected. The rearrangement links TRBV30 to TRBJ2-2, with D perhaps TRBD1 (5 bases). CDR3: CAWSVTAFTGELFF. The CDR3 DNA reads TGTGCCTGGAGTGTGACAGCATTCACCGGGGAGCTGTTTTTT. The full variable domain, in which reference TRBV30 and TRBJ2-2 provide the parts outside the CDR3, is SQTIHQWPATLVQPVGSPLSLECTVEGTSNPNLYWYRQAAGRGLQLLFYSVGIGQISSEVPQNLSASRPQDRQFILSSKKLLLSDSGFYLCAWSVTAFTGELFFGEGSRLTVL.